A selection of T cell receptor beta chains follows, all from one sample in a study of identical twins. Each CDR3 protein is one row after TCRdb ran MiXCR on the 5' RACE reads. In the table there are 350,000 to 500,000 distinct CDR3 sequences, about 18% of which are singletons. The sequenced material came from naive T cells sorted from blood. The receptor source for this set is a man aged 45 to 65 in good health. CDR3s include the opening cysteine and the closing phenylalanine or tryptophan. Each record gives: clone size, V gene, D gene, J gene, CDR3 DNA, CDR3 protein. D genes are given only for firm matches. Only some rows state a clone size, as once, few, many or a class for expanded clones.

size: many
V: TRBV20-1
D: .
J: TRBJ1-2
DNA: TGCAGTGCTGATATAGCTAACTATGGCTACACCTTC
CDR3: CSADIANYGYTF

size: few
V: TRBV12-3/TRBV12-4
D: .
J: TRBJ1-4
DNA: TGTGCCAGCAGTACCCGGGACGGCTTGACCCGTGAAAAACTGTTTTTT
CDR3: CASSTRDGLTREKLFF

size: .
V: TRBV4-2
D: .
J: TRBJ2-7
DNA: TGTGCCAGCAGCCTCTTGGGGTGGGGCTACGAGCAGTACTTC
CDR3: CASSLLGWGYEQYF

size: .
V: TRBV3-1
D: TRBD1
J: TRBJ1-4
DNA: TGTGCCAGCAGAACGGGACAGGGGGAAAAACTGTTTTTT
CDR3: CASRTGQGEKLFF

size: .
V: TRBV7-2
D: TRBD2
J: TRBJ2-5
DNA: TGTGCCAGCAGCTTAGCTAGCGGGGGCGAAAAAGAGACCCAGTACTTC
CDR3: CASSLASGGEKETQYF

size: .
V: TRBV4-3
D: TRBD1
J: TRBJ2-7
DNA: TGCGCCAGCAGATTCCGGGACAGATCCTACGAGCAGTACTTC
CDR3: CASRFRDRSYEQYF

size: many
V: TRBV27
D: .
J: TRBJ2-7
DNA: TGTGCCAGCAGCCACCGGGGCGGCCTACCCTACGAGCAGTACTTC
CDR3: CASSHRGGLPYEQYF

size: .
V: TRBV20-1
D: .
J: TRBJ2-3
DNA: TGCAGTGCTAGCCCCCCAGGAGGCACAGATACGCAGTATTTT
CDR3: CSASPPGGTDTQYF

size: .
V: TRBV4-2
D: .
J: TRBJ2-1
DNA: TGTGCCAGCAGCCAAGATGGCCCCCACGGACGATCCTCCTACAATGAGCAGTTCTTC
CDR3: CASSQDGPHGRSSYNEQFF

size: many
V: TRBV4-2
D: .
J: TRBJ2-3
DNA: TGTGCCAGCAGCCAAGAAGTAGGCACAGATACGCAGTATTTT
CDR3: CASSQEVGTDTQYF

size: .
V: TRBV6-5
D: .
J: TRBJ2-1
DNA: TGTGCCAGCAGTTACTCCCGGACACCTAGCTCCTACAATGAGCAGTTCTTC
CDR3: CASSYSRTPSSYNEQFF

size: many
V: TRBV4-3
D: .
J: TRBJ1-6
DNA: TGCGCCAGCAGCCAAGCAGGGGCAAGAGGCTCACCCCTCCACTTT
CDR3: CASSQAGARGSPLHF

size: .
V: TRBV27
D: .
J: TRBJ1-5
DNA: TGTGCCAGCAGTTCTCAACAGGGTGTCAATCAGCCCCAGCATTTT
CDR3: CASSSQQGVNQPQHF

size: few
V: TRBV12-3/TRBV12-4
D: .
J: TRBJ1-2
DNA: TGTGCCAGCAGTACATCGACGCGAGGCTACACCTTC
CDR3: CASSTSTRGYTF

size: .
V: TRBV24-1
D: .
J: TRBJ2-3
DNA: TGTGCCACCCAAGGGCCCCCAGATACGCAGTATTTT
CDR3: CATQGPPDTQYF

size: few
V: TRBV7-6
D: .
J: TRBJ2-5
DNA: TGTGCCAGCAGCGAAAGCGGCTTAGAGACCCAGTACTTC
CDR3: CASSESGLETQYF

size: many
V: TRBV5-4
D: .
J: TRBJ2-2
DNA: TGTGCCAGCAGCTGGAGGGGCGGGGAGCTGTTTTTT
CDR3: CASSWRGGELFF

size: .
V: TRBV3-1
D: TRBD2
J: TRBJ2-3
DNA: TGTGCCAGCAGCCAAGCGACTAGCGGGCTCCCAGTAGATACGCAGTATTTT
CDR3: CASSQATSGLPVDTQYF

size: many
V: TRBV5-1
D: .
J: TRBJ1-4
DNA: TGCGCCAGCAGCCCGGGACTGGATAATGAAAAACTGTTTTTT
CDR3: CASSPGLDNEKLFF

size: .
V: TRBV20-1
D: .
J: TRBJ2-5
DNA: TGCAGTGCTAGTGACCGGCGCGGAAGGGTTTTCGAGACCCAGTACTTC
CDR3: CSASDRRGRVFETQYF

size: .
V: TRBV20-1
D: .
J: TRBJ2-7
DNA: TGCAGTGGCCATTCGATTTCGGATAGCTCCTACGAGCAGTACTTC
CDR3: CSGHSISDSSYEQYF

size: few
V: TRBV28
D: .
J: TRBJ2-7
DNA: TGTGCCAGCAGTATCCTAAACCAAGGTATCAGCGAGCAGTACTTC
CDR3: CASSILNQGISEQYF

size: many
V: TRBV14
D: TRBD1
J: TRBJ2-7
DNA: TGTGCCAGCAGCCCCCGGCGCGACAGGGGGCCTCTTAGCTCCTACGAGCAGTACTTC
CDR3: CASSPRRDRGPLSSYEQYF

size: few
V: TRBV20-1
D: .
J: TRBJ1-5
DNA: TGCAGTGCTAGAGGCGGGGGGTCGAGCAATCAGCCCCAGCATTTT
CDR3: CSARGGGSSNQPQHF

size: .
V: TRBV4-2
D: TRBD1
J: TRBJ2-3
DNA: TGTGCCAGCAGCCGGGATCCGGGACAGAAGAATACGCAGTATTTT
CDR3: CASSRDPGQKNTQYF

size: many
V: TRBV6-1
D: .
J: TRBJ2-6
DNA: TGTGCCAGCACTCGGACCCGGTCTGGGGCCAACGTCCTGACTTTC
CDR3: CASTRTRSGANVLTF

size: .
V: TRBV28
D: .
J: TRBJ1-4
DNA: TGTGCCAGCAGTTTATTGGGTCAGGGTAATGAAAAACTGTTTTTT
CDR3: CASSLLGQGNEKLFF

size: many
V: TRBV4-3
D: .
J: TRBJ2-1
DNA: TGCGCCAGCAGCCAGTTCCTTACCCGGACGAACAATGAGCAGTTCTTC
CDR3: CASSQFLTRTNNEQFF

size: .
V: TRBV12-3/TRBV12-4
D: .
J: TRBJ2-3
DNA: TGTGCCAGCAGTTTTTATGTACAGGGCGGGACAGATACGCAGTATTTT
CDR3: CASSFYVQGGTDTQYF

size: many
V: TRBV15
D: TRBD2
J: TRBJ2-1
DNA: TGTGCCACCAGCAGCAAGCGGGGTCCTCCGGGGAATGAGCAGTTCTTC
CDR3: CATSSKRGPPGNEQFF

size: few
V: TRBV28
D: .
J: TRBJ2-7
DNA: TGTGCCAGCAGTCCCCCCGACTATGCCTACGAGCAGTACTTC
CDR3: CASSPPDYAYEQYF

size: many
V: TRBV7-3
D: TRBD2
J: TRBJ2-1
DNA: TGTGCCAGCAGCCCAATCGGGGGGGGGGACAATGAGCAGTTCTTC
CDR3: CASSPIGGGDNEQFF

size: .
V: TRBV7-2
D: .
J: TRBJ2-1
DNA: TGTGCCAGCAGCCGGGACGGCCGCTCCTACAATGAGCAGTTCTTC
CDR3: CASSRDGRSYNEQFF

size: .
V: TRBV20-1
D: .
J: TRBJ2-2
DNA: TGCAGTGCCATTTCCCCGGGCAGGGGAACCGGGGAGCTGTTTTTT
CDR3: CSAISPGRGTGELFF

size: many
V: TRBV15
D: .
J: TRBJ2-1
DNA: TGTGCCACCAGCAGCCAAGGGGGTAGGGAGCAGTTCTTC
CDR3: CATSSQGGREQFF

size: few
V: TRBV20-1
D: .
J: TRBJ2-5
DNA: TGCAGTGCGGTCCGGGAGTGGGAGACCCAGTACTTC
CDR3: CSAVREWETQYF

size: .
V: TRBV2
D: TRBD1
J: TRBJ1-1
DNA: TGTGCCAGCAGTGAAGCCGGACAGGAGAACACTGAAGCTTTCTTT
CDR3: CASSEAGQENTEAFF

size: .
V: TRBV7-9
D: .
J: TRBJ2-3
DNA: TGTGCCAGCAGCTCCCAAGGGGAATTCACAGATACGCAGTATTTT
CDR3: CASSSQGEFTDTQYF

size: .
V: TRBV12-3/TRBV12-4
D: TRBD1
J: TRBJ1-1
DNA: TGTGCCAGCAGTTTCCAGGGGGCCCCTGAAGCTTTCTTT
CDR3: CASSFQGAPEAFF

size: .
V: TRBV28
D: .
J: TRBJ1-1
DNA: TGTGCCAGCAGGTTAGGAGGGGGGAACACTGAAGCTTTCTTT
CDR3: CASRLGGGNTEAFF

size: .
V: TRBV7-2
D: TRBD1
J: TRBJ2-7
DNA: TGTGCCAGCAGCTTAGCGGTGGACAGGGCCTACGAGCAGTACTTC
CDR3: CASSLAVDRAYEQYF

size: .
V: TRBV20-1
D: TRBD2
J: TRBJ2-5
DNA: TGCAGTGCAGGACTAGCGGGTCTCGAGACCAAGTACTTC
CDR3: CSAGLAGLETKYF

size: many
V: TRBV28
D: TRBD1
J: TRBJ2-5
DNA: TGTGCCAGCAGTAAACAGGGGCCCCAAGAGACCCAGTACTTC
CDR3: CASSKQGPQETQYF

size: many
V: TRBV29-1
D: TRBD1
J: TRBJ2-1
DNA: TGCAGCGTTGAAGACCGGACAGGAAGACTCTCCTACAATGAGCAGTTCTTC
CDR3: CSVEDRTGRLSYNEQFF

size: few
V: TRBV12-3/TRBV12-4
D: TRBD1
J: TRBJ2-3
DNA: TGTGCCAGCAGTTTACTTCCGACAGGGATTAGCACAGATACGCAGTATTTT
CDR3: CASSLLPTGISTDTQYF

size: few
V: TRBV12-3/TRBV12-4
D: .
J: TRBJ1-1
DNA: TGTGCCAGCACTCCAGCCGTCCAGCGAAACACTGAAGCTTTCTTT
CDR3: CASTPAVQRNTEAFF